This is a list of T cell receptor beta chains from one sample in a study of T cell changes during pregnancy in multiple sclerosis. Only in-frame clones appear in the TCRdb table, and some are missing; sequencing was by immunoSEQ multiplex PCR. The sample shows approximately 99,000 clones, approximately 90% of them seen only once. The sequences come from peripheral blood, collected in the second trimester of pregnancy. These receptors were obtained from a female donor in good health, enrolled as a control in a pregnancy study. Each CDR3 is given with its conserved first and last residue. A D gene is named only where the DNA matches it firmly. Clone size is stated in some rows and not others, as once, few, many or a class when expanded.

TRBV7-8,.,TRBJ2-5,TRBD2,CASSFSLAVQETQYF,TGTGCCAGCAGCTTCTCTCTAGCGGTACAAGAGACCCAGTACTTC
TRBV6-5,.,TRBJ2-5,TRBD1,CASRRGQGGETQYF,TGTGCCAGCAGACGAGGACAGGGGGGGGAGACCCAGTACTTC
TRBV28,.,TRBJ1-1,TRBD1,CASSPRGQGAVGAFF,TGTGCCAGCAGCCCTCGAGGGCAGGGGGCAGTGGGAGCTTTCTTT
TRBV16,.,TRBJ2-4,.,CASSQGHQENIQYF,TGTGCCAGCAGCCAAGGCCACCAGGAAAACATTCAGTACTTC
TRBV6-1,.,TRBJ1-5,.,CASADNQPQHF,TGTGCCAGCGCAGACAATCAGCCCCAGCATTTT
TRBV5-8,.,TRBJ2-2,TRBD1,CASSGGQGRFGELFF,TGTGCCAGCAGCGGCGGACAGGGAAGGTTCGGGGAGCTGTTTTTT
TRBV7-2,once,TRBJ2-7,.,CASSDSGRSSYEQYF,TGTGCCAGCAGCGATAGCGGACGGAGCTCCTACGAGCAGTACTTC
TRBV14,few,TRBJ1-1,TRBD1,CASSRAQGGAEAFF,TGTGCCAGCAGCCGGGCGCAGGGGGGTGCTGAAGCTTTCTTT
TRBV28,.,TRBJ2-7,.,CASSRLWVESYEQYF,TGTGCCAGCAGCCGACTATGGGTCGAGTCCTACGAGCAGTACTTC
TRBV5-1,.,TRBJ1-2,TRBD1,CASSSPTGVRGYTF,TGCGCCAGCAGCTCACCTACAGGGGTCCGCGGCTACACCTTC
TRBV11-2,.,TRBJ1-1,.,CASNAVWDTEAFF,TGTGCCAGCAACGCGGTGTGGGACACTGAAGCTTTCTTT
TRBV2,.,TRBJ2-3,TRBD1,CASSGGQGTFQDRYF,TGTGCCAGCAGTGGGGGACAGGGGACTTTTCAAGATAGGTATTTT
TRBV11-2,once,TRBJ1-2,TRBD1,CASSPIQGADYGYTF,TGTGCCAGCAGTCCTATACAGGGGGCTGACTATGGCTACACCTTC
TRBV27,.,TRBJ1-3,TRBD1,CASSFRTGAGNTIYF,TGTGCCAGCAGTTTCAGGACAGGGGCTGGAAACACCATATATTTT
TRBV28,.,TRBJ1-3,.,CASSSRQSLGNTIYF,TGTGCCAGCAGTTCCCGACAGAGTTTAGGAAACACCATATATTTT
TRBV7-2,.,TRBJ1-5,TRBD1,CASSSTPGTGGEVQHF,TGTGCCAGCAGCTCCACGCCCGGGACAGGGGGCGAGGTCCAGCATTTT
TRBV28,.,TRBJ1-2,TRBD1,CASSFLDRVYGYTF,TGTGCCAGCAGTTTCCTGGACAGGGTCTATGGCTACACCTTC
TRBV7-2,.,TRBJ2-1,TRBD1,CASSQRTGDRNEQFF,TGTGCCAGCAGCCAGCGGACAGGGGATCGGAATGAGCAGTTCTTC
TRBV28,once,TRBJ1-2,.,CASSPISGLGGYTF,TGTGCCAGCAGCCCAATCTCAGGGCTGGGTGGCTACACCTTC
TRBV7-8,.,TRBJ1-5,.,CASSPRGTRRNQPQHF,TGTGCCAGCAGCCCCCGGGGAACCCGAAGGAATCAGCCCCAGCATTTT
TRBV9,few,TRBJ2-7,TRBD1,CASSVRTDRGTSYEQYF,TGTGCCAGCAGCGTTCGTACGGACAGGGGGACTTCCTACGAGCAGTACTTC
TRBV7-9,.,TRBJ2-5,.,CASSLRGPVQETQYF,TGTGCCAGCAGCCTGCGGGGCCCCGTACAAGAGACCCAGTACTTC
TRBV6-5,.,TRBJ2-7,.,CASSYPRGSRYEQYF,TGTGCCAGCAGTTACCCCAGAGGCAGCCGGTACGAGCAGTACTTC
TRBV2,.,TRBJ2-7,.,CASSGDSYEQYF,TGTGCCAGCAGCGGGGACTCCTACGAGCAGTACTTC
TRBV18,.,TRBJ2-5,TRBD1,CASSPAGGNRETQYF,TGTGCCAGCTCCCCCGCAGGGGGCAATCGAGAGACCCAGTACTTC
TRBV2,.,TRBJ1-3,.,CASSEIRGVSGNTIYF,TGTGCCAGCAGTGAAATTCGAGGCGTCTCTGGAAACACCATATATTTT
TRBV10-3,.,TRBJ1-1,.,CAIQSQNTEAFF,TGTGCCATTCAGTCTCAGAACACTGAAGCTTTCTTT
TRBV27,.,TRBJ1-5,TRBD1,CASSLKGQGISPVVAQHF,TGTGCCAGCAGTTTAAAGGGACAGGGGATCTCCCCGGTAGTGGCCCAGCATTTT
TRBV4-1,.,TRBJ1-2,TRBD1,CASSLTGLGYTF,TGCGCCAGCAGCCTGACAGGGCTTGGCTACACCTTC